A selection of T cell receptor beta chains follows, all from one sample in a study of blood T cell repertoires in COVID-19. Repertoires were generated with immunoSEQ multiplex PCR, while TCRdb's copy carries only in-frame clones and drops some. Of about 230,000 clones in the sample, 70% to 90% were seen once. Sequencing used PBMCs or T cells enriched from blood (not recorded which). The receptors stem from a young man who had recovered from COVID-19. Both conserved end residues are part of each CDR3. Each record gives: V gene, J gene, D gene, clone size, CDR3 DNA, CDR3 protein. The D gene is left open where the match is weak. Clone size is not always given. Where it is, it says once, few, many or a class for expanded clones.

v_gene: TRBV7-2
j_gene: TRBJ1-2
d_gene: NA
abundance: NA
CDR3nt: TGTGCCAGCAGCGCACCCGTAATTTCACGGGGCTACACCTTC
CDR3aa: CASSAPVISRGYTF

v_gene: TRBV3-1/TRBV3-2
j_gene: TRBJ1-2
d_gene: NA
abundance: NA
CDR3nt: TGTGCCAGCAGCAAAGGCGGGCAAATTGCTAACTATGGCTACACCTTC
CDR3aa: CASSKGGQIANYGYTF

v_gene: TRBV19
j_gene: TRBJ2-2
d_gene: NA
abundance: NA
CDR3nt: TGTGCCAGTAGCCCGGACAGACCCCCCACCGGGGAGCTGTTTTTT
CDR3aa: CASSPDRPPTGELFF

v_gene: TRBV25-1
j_gene: TRBJ2-1
d_gene: NA
abundance: NA
CDR3nt: TGTGCCAGCAGTGATCGAGGGTTTGAGCAGTTCTTC
CDR3aa: CASSDRGFEQFF

v_gene: TRBV2
j_gene: TRBJ1-5
d_gene: NA
abundance: NA
CDR3nt: TGTGCCAGCAGGGGCAGGGTCAGCAATCAGCCCCAGCATTTT
CDR3aa: CASRGRVSNQPQHF

v_gene: TRBV20-1
j_gene: TRBJ2-3
d_gene: TRBD1
abundance: NA
CDR3nt: TGCAGTGCTAGTTCCAGGGGGCCTACAGATACGCAGTATTTT
CDR3aa: CSASSRGPTDTQYF

v_gene: TRBV2
j_gene: TRBJ1-6
d_gene: NA
abundance: few
CDR3nt: TGTGCCAGCAGGGAGGGCGGACCCCTCCACTTT
CDR3aa: CASREGGPLHF

v_gene: TRBV19
j_gene: TRBJ2-3
d_gene: TRBD1
abundance: NA
CDR3nt: TGTGCCAGTAGTAGGGGGACAGGGGATGGAGATACGCAGTATTTT
CDR3aa: CASSRGTGDGDTQYF

v_gene: TRBV25-1
j_gene: TRBJ1-5
d_gene: TRBD1
abundance: NA
CDR3nt: TGTGCCAGCAGTGACCCAGGGGGCCAGCAGCCCCAGCATTTT
CDR3aa: CASSDPGGQQPQHF

v_gene: TRBV5-1
j_gene: TRBJ2-3
d_gene: NA
abundance: NA
CDR3nt: TGCGCCAGCAGACTCCCTCGGAACGCGTCGGGTACGCAGTATTTT
CDR3aa: CASRLPRNASGTQYF

v_gene: TRBV19
j_gene: TRBJ1-2
d_gene: NA
abundance: NA
CDR3nt: TGTGCCAGCGGGCCGGGGGGCGGTAGCTATGGCTACACCTTC
CDR3aa: CASGPGGGSYGYTF

v_gene: TRBV10-1
j_gene: TRBJ1-5
d_gene: NA
abundance: NA
CDR3nt: TGCGCCAGCAGTGAGGAGGGCTGGGATCAGCCCCAGCATTTT
CDR3aa: CASSEEGWDQPQHF

v_gene: TRBV9
j_gene: TRBJ1-6
d_gene: TRBD1
abundance: NA
CDR3nt: TGTGCCAGCAGCGTAGCGGGACAGGCCAATTCACCCCTCCACTTT
CDR3aa: CASSVAGQANSPLHF

v_gene: TRBV5-4
j_gene: TRBJ1-1
d_gene: NA
abundance: NA
CDR3nt: TGTGCCAGCAGCACCTTTTTTTTCGGGGGGGAGGAAGCTTTCTTT
CDR3aa: CASSTFFFGGEEAFF

v_gene: TRBV4-1
j_gene: TRBJ1-5
d_gene: TRBD1
abundance: NA
CDR3nt: TGCGCCAGCAAGCCTAAGACAGGGGATAATCAGCCCCAGCATTTT
CDR3aa: CASKPKTGDNQPQHF

v_gene: TRBV11-2
j_gene: TRBJ2-2
d_gene: TRBD1
abundance: NA
CDR3nt: TGTGCCAGCAGCTTAGATAGGCAGGGGGCTTTGAACACCGGGGAGCTGTTTTTT
CDR3aa: CASSLDRQGALNTGELFF

v_gene: TRBV7-2
j_gene: TRBJ1-4
d_gene: NA
abundance: NA
CDR3nt: TGTGCCAGCAGCTGGAGGACAGATGAAAAACTGTTTTTT
CDR3aa: CASSWRTDEKLFF

v_gene: TRBV15
j_gene: TRBJ1-2
d_gene: TRBD1
abundance: few
CDR3nt: TGTGCCACCGCGCCCGCGGACAGGGGCGCTGGCTACACCTTC
CDR3aa: CATAPADRGAGYTF

v_gene: TRBV10-1
j_gene: TRBJ2-7
d_gene: NA
abundance: NA
CDR3nt: TGCGCCTGCGAAACCTACGAGCAGTACTTC
CDR3aa: CACETYEQYF

v_gene: TRBV6-1
j_gene: TRBJ1-5
d_gene: NA
abundance: NA
CDR3nt: TGTGCCAGCAGTGAAGGACAGGAGACTATTTTTAGCAATCAGCCCCAGCATTTT
CDR3aa: CASSEGQETIFSNQPQHF

v_gene: TRBV4-2
j_gene: TRBJ2-2
d_gene: TRBD2
abundance: NA
CDR3nt: TGTGCCAGCAGCCAAGAATGGGGGGGCGGGGAGCTGTTTTTT
CDR3aa: CASSQEWGGGELFF

v_gene: TRBV30
j_gene: TRBJ1-4
d_gene: NA
abundance: NA
CDR3nt: TGTGCCTGGAGTGAATTATTTGAAAAACTGTTTTTT
CDR3aa: CAWSELFEKLFF

v_gene: TRBV6-4
j_gene: TRBJ2-1
d_gene: NA
abundance: NA
CDR3nt: TGTGCCAGCAGTGCACAGCTGGCAAGGTTCTTC
CDR3aa: CASSAQLARFF

v_gene: TRBV6-2/TRBV6-3
j_gene: TRBJ2-7
d_gene: TRBD2
abundance: NA
CDR3nt: TGTGCCAGCAGTCAGGGACTAGCGGGGGACTACGAGCAGTACTTC
CDR3aa: CASSQGLAGDYEQYF

v_gene: TRBV2
j_gene: TRBJ1-3
d_gene: TRBD1
abundance: few
CDR3nt: TGTGCCAGCGGGAGACAGGGGACGGGAAACACCATATATTTT
CDR3aa: CASGRQGTGNTIYF

v_gene: TRBV28
j_gene: TRBJ2-6
d_gene: NA
abundance: NA
CDR3nt: TGTGCCAGCACCCCGCAGGGCCCCTCTGGGGCCAACGTCCTGACTTTC
CDR3aa: CASTPQGPSGANVLTF

v_gene: TRBV27
j_gene: TRBJ1-6
d_gene: TRBD1
abundance: NA
CDR3nt: TGTGCCAGCAGGGCGGGACAGGGAAATTCACCCCTCCACTTT
CDR3aa: CASRAGQGNSPLHF

v_gene: TRBV4-1
j_gene: TRBJ1-4
d_gene: TRBD1
abundance: NA
CDR3nt: TGCGCCAGCAGCCATCCGGGACAGGGAGATGAAAAACTGTTTTTT
CDR3aa: CASSHPGQGDEKLFF

v_gene: TRBV30
j_gene: TRBJ1-1
d_gene: NA
abundance: NA
CDR3nt: TGTGCCTGGAAAGACAGTTGGATGAACACTGAAGCTTTCTTT
CDR3aa: CAWKDSWMNTEAFF

v_gene: TRBV28
j_gene: TRBJ2-1
d_gene: TRBD1
abundance: NA
CDR3nt: TGTGCCAGCAGAACGACAGGGCGTGAGCAGTTCTTC
CDR3aa: CASRTTGREQFF

v_gene: TRBV28
j_gene: TRBJ1-2
d_gene: TRBD1
abundance: few
CDR3nt: TGTGCCAGCAGTTCTCACCTCGGACAGGGAAGCTATGGCTACACCTTC
CDR3aa: CASSSHLGQGSYGYTF

v_gene: TRBV14
j_gene: TRBJ2-7
d_gene: NA
abundance: NA
CDR3nt: TGTGCCAGCAGCCATTTACATAAGTCCTACGAGCAGTACTTC
CDR3aa: CASSHLHKSYEQYF

v_gene: TRBV5-6
j_gene: TRBJ1-2
d_gene: NA
abundance: NA
CDR3nt: TGTGCCAGCAGCTTGGTGGTTCCAATTCGGGAGATTGGCTACACCTTC
CDR3aa: CASSLVVPIREIGYTF

v_gene: TRBV28
j_gene: TRBJ2-7
d_gene: TRBD1
abundance: NA
CDR3nt: TGTGCCAGCAGTGAGGGACAGGGAAATTTCTACGAGCAGTACTTC
CDR3aa: CASSEGQGNFYEQYF

v_gene: TRBV19
j_gene: TRBJ2-3
d_gene: NA
abundance: once
CDR3nt: TGTGCCAGTAGTACGGGAAGTTTCAGCGATACGCAGTATTTT
CDR3aa: CASSTGSFSDTQYF

v_gene: TRBV10-1
j_gene: TRBJ2-7
d_gene: NA
abundance: NA
CDR3nt: TGCGCCACGACGACAAACCCCCCCTACGAGCAGTACTTC
CDR3aa: CATTTNPPYEQYF

v_gene: TRBV5-1
j_gene: TRBJ2-5
d_gene: NA
abundance: NA
CDR3nt: TGCGCCAGCAGCTTCACCGGGGGTCAGGGGACCCAGTACTTC
CDR3aa: CASSFTGGQGTQYF

v_gene: TRBV7-9
j_gene: TRBJ2-1
d_gene: TRBD1
abundance: NA
CDR3nt: TGTGCCAGCAGCTCCGGGACAGGGTTCGATGAGCAGTTCTTC
CDR3aa: CASSSGTGFDEQFF

v_gene: TRBV19
j_gene: TRBJ1-5
d_gene: NA
abundance: NA
CDR3nt: TGTGCCAGTCGACAGGATTGGAGTGAATGGAATCAGCCCCAGCATTTT
CDR3aa: CASRQDWSEWNQPQHF

v_gene: TRBV24-1
j_gene: TRBJ1-4
d_gene: NA
abundance: medium-sized
CDR3nt: TGTGCCACCAGTGATACGACAGAGGCCGAAAAACTGTTTTTT
CDR3aa: CATSDTTEAEKLFF

v_gene: TRBV28
j_gene: TRBJ1-5
d_gene: NA
abundance: once
CDR3nt: TGTGCCAGCAGTTTTGGGGAAGGGGGCAATCAGCCCCAGCATTTT
CDR3aa: CASSFGEGGNQPQHF

v_gene: TRBV9
j_gene: TRBJ2-6
d_gene: NA
abundance: NA
CDR3nt: TGTGCCAGCAGCCCGCGGGCCAGCTCTGGGGCCAACGTCCTGACTTTC
CDR3aa: CASSPRASSGANVLTF

v_gene: TRBV5-4
j_gene: TRBJ1-6
d_gene: TRBD1
abundance: NA
CDR3nt: TGTGCCAGCAGCTTGGGACAGGGGGGGTCACCCCTCCACTTT
CDR3aa: CASSLGQGGSPLHF

v_gene: TRBV4-3
j_gene: TRBJ1-1
d_gene: NA
abundance: NA
CDR3nt: TGCGCCAGCAGCCAGGACGTAACAGGGTCGAACACTGAAGCTTTCTTT
CDR3aa: CASSQDVTGSNTEAFF

v_gene: TRBV18
j_gene: TRBJ1-6
d_gene: NA
abundance: NA
CDR3nt: TGTGCCAGCTCACCACTACAGGGTTCACCCCTCCACTTT
CDR3aa: CASSPLQGSPLHF

v_gene: TRBV7-2
j_gene: TRBJ1-4
d_gene: NA
abundance: medium-sized
CDR3nt: TGTGCCAGCAGCCCGGAAAAACTGTTTTTT
CDR3aa: CASSPEKLFF